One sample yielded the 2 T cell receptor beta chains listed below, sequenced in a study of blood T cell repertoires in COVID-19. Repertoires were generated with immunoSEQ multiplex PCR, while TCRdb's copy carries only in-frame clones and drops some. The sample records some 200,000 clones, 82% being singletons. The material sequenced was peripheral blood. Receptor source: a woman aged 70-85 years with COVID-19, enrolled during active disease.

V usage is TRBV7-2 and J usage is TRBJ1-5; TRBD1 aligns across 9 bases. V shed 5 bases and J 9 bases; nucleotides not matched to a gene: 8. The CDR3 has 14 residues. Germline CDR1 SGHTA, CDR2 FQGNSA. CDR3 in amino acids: CASSPRTGAWPQHF. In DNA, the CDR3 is TGTGCCAGCAGCCCAAGGACAGGGGCCTGGCCCCAGCATTTT.

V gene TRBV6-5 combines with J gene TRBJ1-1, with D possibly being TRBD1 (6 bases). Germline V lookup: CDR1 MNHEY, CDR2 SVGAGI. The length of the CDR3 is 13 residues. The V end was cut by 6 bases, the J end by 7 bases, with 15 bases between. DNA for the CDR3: TGTGCCAGCAGGAAAACATGGGGGCGTGAAGCTTTCTTT. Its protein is CASRKTWGREAFF.